A selection of T cell receptor beta chains follows, all from one sample in a study of blood T cell repertoires in COVID-19. The data were produced by immunoSEQ multiplex PCR, yet TCRdb's version contains in-frame clones alone and is incomplete. The data show about 200,000 clones, with 80% to 90% seen just once and 4% to 6% held by the top ten. Sample: peripheral blood. The receptors originated from a woman between 65 and 79 years old with active or convalescent COVID-19. Each CDR3 is given with its conserved first and last residue. D genes are given only for firm matches. Clone size, where shown, is once, few, many, or a class for clones that have expanded.

clone size,V gene,D gene,J gene,CDR3 protein,CDR3 DNA
once,TRBV7-2,TRBD2,TRBJ2-5,CASSGLAGVETQYF,TGTGCCAGCAGCGGACTAGCGGGAGTAGAGACCCAGTACTTC
.,TRBV18,.,TRBJ2-2,CASSPWRVANTGELFF,TGTGCCAGCTCACCATGGAGGGTGGCGAACACCGGGGAGCTGTTTTTT
.,TRBV10-2,TRBD1,TRBJ1-4,CASSERQGQEKLFF,TGCGCCAGCAGTGAGAGACAGGGACAAGAAAAACTGTTTTTT
once,TRBV4-1,TRBD2,TRBJ2-3,CASSQRLAGGPISPDTQYF,TGCGCCAGCAGCCAAAGACTAGCGGGAGGGCCGATATCACCAGATACGCAGTATTTT
.,TRBV15,.,TRBJ2-5,CATSREGHGPETQYF,TGTGCCACCAGCAGAGAAGGACACGGACCAGAGACCCAGTACTTC
.,TRBV27,TRBD1,TRBJ2-6,CASSDRGSGANVLTF,TGTGCCAGCAGTGACAGGGGGTCTGGGGCCAACGTCCTGACTTTC
.,TRBV15,TRBD2,TRBJ2-7,CATSRDRASGRKYEQYF,TGTGCCACCAGCAGAGATCGGGCTAGCGGGAGGAAGTACGAGCAGTACTTC
once,TRBV18,.,TRBJ1-6,CASSPRTEGSPLHF,TGTGCCAGCTCTCCTCGGACAGAAGGCTCACCCCTCCACTTT
.,TRBV28,TRBD1,TRBJ1-1,CASSLDRVTEAFF,TGTGCCAGCAGTTTAGACAGGGTCACTGAAGCTTTCTTT
.,TRBV10-3,TRBD2,TRBJ2-1,CAISEPGTSRSGEQFF,TGTGCCATCAGTGAGCCCGGGACTAGCAGAAGTGGTGAGCAGTTCTTC
.,TRBV2,TRBD2,TRBJ2-5,CASIQSGRAQTQYF,TGTGCCAGCATCCAGAGCGGGAGGGCCCAGACCCAGTACTTC
.,TRBV9,TRBD2,TRBJ2-2,CASSVRGDTGELFF,TGTGCCAGCAGCGTGCGGGGGGACACCGGGGAGCTGTTTTTT
few,TRBV19,.,TRBJ2-5,CASSMGGLTQYF,TGTGCCAGTAGTATGGGGGGATTGACCCAGTACTTC
.,TRBV28,TRBD2,TRBJ2-5,CASFPSGEGPETQYF,TGTGCCAGCTTCCCTTCGGGGGAGGGCCCAGAGACCCAGTACTTC
once,TRBV3-1/TRBV3-2,TRBD2,TRBJ2-5,CASSQGFGEGMETQYF,TGTGCCAGCAGCCAAGGTTTTGGGGAGGGAATGGAGACCCAGTACTTC
.,TRBV9,TRBD2,TRBJ2-7,CASSVGTSGYYEQYF,TGTGCCAGCAGCGTAGGGACTAGCGGATACTACGAGCAGTACTTC
.,TRBV28,TRBD1,TRBJ1-4,CASSLSRGGVEKLFF,TGTGCCAGCAGTTTATCAAGAGGGGGCGTTGAAAAACTGTTTTTT
.,TRBV7-9,.,TRBJ2-7,CASGLVAEQYF,TGTGCCAGTGGACTTGTCGCCGAGCAGTACTTC
.,TRBV10-1,.,TRBJ1-5,CASSESSGLSKGQPQHF,TGCGCCAGCAGTGAGTCGTCAGGGCTCTCGAAGGGGCAGCCCCAGCATTTT
.,TRBV11-2,TRBD2,TRBJ2-1,CASSPAGLAAYNEQFF,TGTGCCAGCAGCCCCGCCGGACTAGCAGCCTACAATGAGCAGTTCTTC
.,TRBV7-9,TRBD2,TRBJ2-5,CASSPSAPSGRETQYF,TGTGCCAGCAGCCCCTCAGCCCCTAGCGGGAGAGAGACCCAGTACTTC
.,TRBV3-1/TRBV3-2,.,TRBJ1-6,CASTRDVQASPLHF,TGTGCCAGCACTCGGGATGTCCAAGCATCACCCCTCCACTTT
.,TRBV7-9,TRBD1,TRBJ1-2,CASSLVWIRDRVVDGYTF,TGTGCCAGCAGCTTAGTCTGGATTAGGGACAGGGTGGTCGATGGCTACACCTTC
.,TRBV6-5,.,TRBJ1-6,CASSSVYNSPLHF,TGTGCCAGCAGTTCCGTTTATAATTCACCCCTCCACTTT
.,TRBV5-1,.,TRBJ1-2,CASSSGDFGYGYTF,TGCGCCAGCAGCTCAGGGGATTTCGGCTATGGCTACACCTTC
many,TRBV5-4,TRBD2,TRBJ2-1,CASSLAGAGDEQFF,TGTGCCAGCAGTTTAGCGGGAGCGGGGGATGAGCAGTTCTTC
.,TRBV6-5,TRBD1,TRBJ1-6,CASGTGDNSPLHF,TGTGCCAGCGGGACAGGGGATAATTCACCCCTCCACTTT
few,TRBV9,TRBD1,TRBJ1-1,CASSAQGAVENTEAFF,TGTGCCAGCAGCGCCCAGGGGGCGGTTGAGAACACTGAAGCTTTCTTT
.,TRBV28,.,TRBJ2-7,CASSYNPVHEQYF,TGTGCCAGCAGCTATAACCCCGTCCACGAGCAGTACTTC
.,TRBV5-4,.,TRBJ1-6,CASSSPGLLNSPLHF,TGTGCCAGCAGCTCCCCGGGACTCCTAAATTCACCCCTCCACTTT
.,TRBV27,TRBD2,TRBJ2-1,CASSLPRLAGGGSEQFF,TGTGCCAGCAGTTTACCCCGACTAGCGGGAGGCGGAAGTGAGCAGTTCTTC
.,TRBV3-1/TRBV3-2,.,TRBJ2-3,CASSQGRSSADTQYF,TGTGCCAGCAGCCAAGGGCGGTCTAGCGCAGATACGCAGTATTTT
.,TRBV11-1,.,TRBJ2-2,CASSLVQRFTGELFF,TGTGCCAGCAGCTTAGTCCAGCGGTTTACCGGGGAGCTGTTTTTT
.,TRBV6-5,.,TRBJ2-7,CASSYSMPREPYEQYF,TGTGCCAGCAGTTACTCGATGCCCCGGGAACCATACGAGCAGTACTTC
.,TRBV27,.,TRBJ2-4,CASSHPGGTRKNIQYF,TGTGCCAGCAGTCACCCCGGGGGAACTAGAAAAAACATTCAGTACTTC
.,TRBV5-1,TRBD2,TRBJ2-5,CASSFSGLAGGRETQYF,TGCGCCAGCAGCTTTTCGGGACTAGCGGGAGGGCGGGAGACCCAGTACTTC
.,TRBV19,.,TRBJ1-1,CASLQGANTEAFF,TGTGCCAGTTTACAGGGTGCGAACACTGAAGCTTTCTTT
once,TRBV5-1,TRBD1,TRBJ2-7,CASSLLGQDPTGGYF,TGCGCCAGCAGCTTGTTGGGACAGGACCCCACCGGTGGGTACTTC
.,TRBV19,.,TRBJ2-2,CASSDWNTGELFF,TGTGCCAGCTCCGACTGGAACACCGGGGAGCTGTTTTTT
.,TRBV28,.,TRBJ1-5,CASSLGTGSNQPQHF,TGTGCCAGCAGTTTAGGAACAGGGAGCAATCAGCCCCAGCATTTT
.,TRBV27,.,TRBJ1-4,CASTSLLSEKLFF,TGTGCCAGCACCTCCCTCCTAAGTGAAAAACTGTTTTTT
.,TRBV7-8,.,TRBJ2-1,CASSLARGSYNEQFF,TGTGCCAGCAGCTTAGCACGGGGATCCTACAATGAGCAGTTCTTC
.,TRBV7-3,TRBD2,TRBJ2-7,CASSLTGLAGEEQYF,TGTGCCAGCAGCTTAACGGGACTAGCGGGAGAAGAGCAGTACTTC
.,TRBV27,TRBD1,TRBJ2-1,CASSPDRDIYNEQFF,TGTGCCAGCAGTCCAGACAGGGACATCTACAATGAGCAGTTCTTC
.,TRBV20-1,TRBD1,TRBJ1-1,CSASRPGQGREAFF,TGCAGTGCTAGTCGTCCGGGACAGGGTCGGGAAGCTTTCTTT
.,TRBV3-1/TRBV3-2,TRBD2,TRBJ2-1,CASSQESSGRRGNEQFF,TGTGCCAGCAGCCAAGAGTCGAGCGGGAGGAGGGGAAATGAGCAGTTCTTC
.,TRBV7-2,.,TRBJ2-1,CASSYQTGGYNEQFF,TGTGCCAGCAGCTATCAGACCGGGGGATACAATGAGCAGTTCTTC
.,TRBV4-1,.,TRBJ2-5,CASSQGPLGGGQETQYF,TGCGCCAGCAGCCAAGGACCCCTGGGAGGGGGCCAAGAGACCCAGTACTTC
.,TRBV7-9,TRBD2,TRBJ2-2,CASSPKREGPNTGELFF,TGTGCCAGCAGCCCGAAGCGGGAGGGCCCTAACACCGGGGAGCTGTTTTTT
.,TRBV19,.,TRBJ1-4,CASSPRGDLNEKLFF,TGTGCCAGTAGTCCCCGGGGGGACCTTAATGAAAAACTGTTTTTT
.,TRBV5-4,.,TRBJ2-5,CASSWAEETQYF,TGTGCCAGCAGCTGGGCCGAAGAGACCCAGTACTTC